Listed below are T cell receptor beta chains from one sample, sequenced in a study of OX40 agonist ivuxolimab in advanced cancers. Data came from immunoSEQ multiplex PCR; TCRdb stores just in-frame clones and leaves some out. This sample has 86,000 or so clones; around 91% occur once, and the top ten carry roughly 2.8%. The starting material was CD4+ or CD8+ T cells sorted from blood, obtained in a trial of the OX40 agonist ivuxolimab. These receptors were collected from an adult with an advanced solid tumor such as melanoma, head and neck, liver or kidney cancer. Both conserved end residues are part of each CDR3. Each record gives: V gene, J gene, clone size, D gene, CDR3 DNA, CDR3 protein. The D gene is left open where the match is weak. Size is stated for part of the rows, as once, few or many counts, or as a class when the clone is expanded.

TRBV5-1	TRBJ1-5	-	-	TGCGCCAGCAGCTTGGGGGCAGGGGTCGATCAGCCCCAGCATTTT	CASSLGAGVDQPQHF
TRBV28	TRBJ2-7	-	-	TGTGCCAGCAGTCTTACCTCCGGGACTGGATCCTACGAGCAGTACTTC	CASSLTSGTGSYEQYF
TRBV27	TRBJ1-2	-	-	TGTGCCAGCAGTTTATCAGGGGTGTCGGTCTATGGCTACACCTTC	CASSLSGVSVYGYTF
TRBV25-1	TRBJ2-3	-	-	TGTGCCAGCGGGTGGGATACGCAGTATTTT	CASGWDTQYF
TRBV6-1	TRBJ1-6	few	-	TGTGCCAGCAGTGAAGCAGGGGTTGCGGGGTCACCCCTCCACTTT	CASSEAGVAGSPLHF
TRBV28	TRBJ1-4	-	TRBD1	TGTGCCAGCAGTTTCGTGGCCACCACAGGGGATGAAAAACTGTTTTTT	CASSFVATTGDEKLFF
TRBV11-1	TRBJ1-2	-	-	TGTGCCAGCAGCTTTGATTTTAGGTCGGACTATGGCTACACCTTC	CASSFDFRSDYGYTF
TRBV28	TRBJ2-7	-	-	TGTGCCAGCAGTTTGAACTACGAGCAGTACTTC	CASSLNYEQYF
TRBV4-1	TRBJ2-3	-	-	TGCGCCAGCAGCCAATCCCCTATCACAGATACGCAGTATTTT	CASSQSPITDTQYF
TRBV6-5	TRBJ2-1	-	-	TGTGCCAGCAGTATCGGACTCGGGGGGCAGTTCTTC	CASSIGLGGQFF
TRBV19	TRBJ1-2	-	-	TGTGCCAGTAGTATATCGGGGAACTATGGCTACACCTTC	CASSISGNYGYTF
TRBV5-1	TRBJ2-5	-	TRBD1	TGCGCCAGCAGCTTGGGTGGGACAGGGGAAGAGACCCAGTACTTC	CASSLGGTGEETQYF
TRBV7-7	TRBJ2-3	-	-	TGTGCTAGCAGCTTAGGGGGGGACACAGATACGCAGTATTTT	CASSLGGDTDTQYF
TRBV5-6	TRBJ2-7	-	TRBD1	TGTGCCAGCAGCTTGGCCTACGGGACAGGCACCTACGAGCAGTACTTC	CASSLAYGTGTYEQYF
TRBV28	TRBJ2-5	-	-	TGTGCCAGCACATCCATAGCGAACCAAGAGACCCAGTACTTC	CASTSIANQETQYF
TRBV5-1	TRBJ2-2	-	TRBD1	TGCGCCAGCAGCTTGGTCCTGGGACAGGGGGTCGGGGAGCTGTTTTTT	CASSLVLGQGVGELFF
TRBV6-5	TRBJ1-1	-	-	TGTGCCAGCAGTCAAAACAGGATACACACTGAAGCTTTCTTT	CASSQNRIHTEAFF
TRBV9	TRBJ1-4	-	TRBD1	TGTGCCAGCAGCGTGTCCGGGACAGGGGATGAAAAACTGTTTTTT	CASSVSGTGDEKLFF
TRBV5-4	TRBJ2-5	-	-	TGTGCCAGCAGCCGTGGGGAGACCCAGTACTTC	CASSRGETQYF
TRBV29-1	TRBJ2-4	-	TRBD1	TGCAGCATACGGACAGGGGTAGCCAAAAACATTCAGTACTTC	CSIRTGVAKNIQYF
TRBV29-1	TRBJ2-5	-	-	TGCAGCGTTGAATGGTACAGGACTCCGCAAGAGACCCAGTACTTC	CSVEWYRTPQETQYF
TRBV10-1	TRBJ2-7	-	-	TGCGCCAGCAGTGCAGGGGGGGCCTACGAGCAGTACTTC	CASSAGGAYEQYF
TRBV9	TRBJ1-1	-	-	TGTGCCAGCAGCCCCACCGGGCGACCTATGAACACTGAAGCTTTCTTT	CASSPTGRPMNTEAFF
TRBV4-1	TRBJ2-7	-	-	TGCGCCAGCAGCCCAGGTTGGGGCGGGGAGGAGTACTTC	CASSPGWGGEEYF
TRBV5-6	TRBJ1-3	-	-	TGTGCCAGCAGCCCCTTGGGGGGGGTCTCTGGAAACACCATATATTTT	CASSPLGGVSGNTIYF
TRBV6-5	TRBJ2-7	-	TRBD1	TGTGCCACTAGGGGACAGGGACGATCAGGCTACGAGCAGTACTTC	CATRGQGRSGYEQYF
TRBV7-2	TRBJ1-2	-	TRBD1	TGTGCCAGCAGCCCGAGACAGGGGGCCCACTATGGCTACACCTTC	CASSPRQGAHYGYTF
TRBV5-6	TRBJ2-2	-	-	TGTGCCAGCAGCTTGGCTGGGATCGGCGGGGAGCTGTTTTTT	CASSLAGIGGELFF
TRBV29-1	TRBJ2-3	-	-	TGCAGCGCCGCGACAGACAGCACAGATACGCAGTATTTT	CSAATDSTDTQYF
TRBV6-6	TRBJ1-2	-	-	TGTGCCAGCAGTTACTATGAGGAAGGCTACACCTTC	CASSYYEEGYTF
TRBV27	TRBJ1-2	-	-	TGTGCCCCAACCCCCGGTCTCGGCTATGGCTACACCTTC	CAPTPGLGYGYTF
TRBV5-4	TRBJ1-4	-	-	TGTGCCAGCAGCTTGTGGGGTCGTGGGAGAAACAATGAAAAACTGTTTTTT	CASSLWGRGRNNEKLFF
TRBV7-9	TRBJ1-2	-	TRBD1	TGTGCCAGCAGACCTGGACAGGGCCAAGGGTATGGCTACACCTTC	CASRPGQGQGYGYTF
TRBV7-9	TRBJ1-2	-	-	TGTGCCAGCAGAAGAGGCGGTCAGGGCTCGAACGGCTATGGCTACACCTTC	CASRRGGQGSNGYGYTF
TRBV6-5	TRBJ2-3	-	-	TGTGCCAGCAGTCCTCGGGTGGATACGCAGTATTTT	CASSPRVDTQYF
TRBV2	TRBJ2-3	-	-	TGTGCCAGCCACGAGGGGGATACGCAGTATTTT	CASHEGDTQYF
TRBV5-1	TRBJ1-6	-	-	TGCGCCAGCAGCTTGGCCATCATCGTGGATAATTCACCCCTCCACTTT	CASSLAIIVDNSPLHF
TRBV5-1	TRBJ1-2	-	TRBD1	TGCGCCAGCAGCTTGGTGGGGCAGGGGGATGGCTACACCTTC	CASSLVGQGDGYTF
TRBV4-1	TRBJ1-1	-	-	TGCGCCAGCAGCCACGGTTTGCGGGGTAAGAACACTGAAGCTTTCTTT	CASSHGLRGKNTEAFF
TRBV19	TRBJ1-2	-	TRBD1	TGTGCCAGTAGCGGATTTTCGACAGGGGGTGGCTACACCTTC	CASSGFSTGGGYTF
TRBV10-1	TRBJ2-7	-	-	TGCGCCAGCAGTTTTCGAGGGACAAGAACCTACGAGCAGTACTTC	CASSFRGTRTYEQYF
TRBV4-2	TRBJ1-2	-	-	TGTGCCAGCAGCCAAGATGAGGGGCTCCTCTATGGCTACACCTTC	CASSQDEGLLYGYTF
TRBV18	TRBJ2-2	-	-	TGTGCCAGCTCACCATCCACCGTAGCCGGGGAGCTGTTTTTT	CASSPSTVAGELFF
TRBV25-1	TRBJ2-2	-	TRBD1	TGTGCCAGCCACCCGAGCTGGACAGGAAACACCGGGGAGCTGTTTTTT	CASHPSWTGNTGELFF
TRBV18	TRBJ2-3	once	-	TGTGCCAGCCGGTTTAAGGAACCCACAGATACGCAGTATTTT	CASRFKEPTDTQYF
TRBV27	TRBJ2-5	-	TRBD2	TGTGCCAGCAGTCGTGGACTAGCAGATAGGAGGTACTTC	CASSRGLADRRYF
TRBV7-6	TRBJ1-2	few	-	TGTGCCAGCAGCCCCAATGGGGCCCGCTACACCTTC	CASSPNGARYTF
TRBV4-1	TRBJ2-1	-	-	TGCGCCAGCCCTGCTTTGGGGAGGGGGGATTCTTACAATGAGCAGTTCTTC	CASPALGRGDSYNEQFF
TRBV10-3	TRBJ1-1	-	-	TGTGCCATCGGACCAGAGTTGAACACTGAAGCTTTCTTT	CAIGPELNTEAFF